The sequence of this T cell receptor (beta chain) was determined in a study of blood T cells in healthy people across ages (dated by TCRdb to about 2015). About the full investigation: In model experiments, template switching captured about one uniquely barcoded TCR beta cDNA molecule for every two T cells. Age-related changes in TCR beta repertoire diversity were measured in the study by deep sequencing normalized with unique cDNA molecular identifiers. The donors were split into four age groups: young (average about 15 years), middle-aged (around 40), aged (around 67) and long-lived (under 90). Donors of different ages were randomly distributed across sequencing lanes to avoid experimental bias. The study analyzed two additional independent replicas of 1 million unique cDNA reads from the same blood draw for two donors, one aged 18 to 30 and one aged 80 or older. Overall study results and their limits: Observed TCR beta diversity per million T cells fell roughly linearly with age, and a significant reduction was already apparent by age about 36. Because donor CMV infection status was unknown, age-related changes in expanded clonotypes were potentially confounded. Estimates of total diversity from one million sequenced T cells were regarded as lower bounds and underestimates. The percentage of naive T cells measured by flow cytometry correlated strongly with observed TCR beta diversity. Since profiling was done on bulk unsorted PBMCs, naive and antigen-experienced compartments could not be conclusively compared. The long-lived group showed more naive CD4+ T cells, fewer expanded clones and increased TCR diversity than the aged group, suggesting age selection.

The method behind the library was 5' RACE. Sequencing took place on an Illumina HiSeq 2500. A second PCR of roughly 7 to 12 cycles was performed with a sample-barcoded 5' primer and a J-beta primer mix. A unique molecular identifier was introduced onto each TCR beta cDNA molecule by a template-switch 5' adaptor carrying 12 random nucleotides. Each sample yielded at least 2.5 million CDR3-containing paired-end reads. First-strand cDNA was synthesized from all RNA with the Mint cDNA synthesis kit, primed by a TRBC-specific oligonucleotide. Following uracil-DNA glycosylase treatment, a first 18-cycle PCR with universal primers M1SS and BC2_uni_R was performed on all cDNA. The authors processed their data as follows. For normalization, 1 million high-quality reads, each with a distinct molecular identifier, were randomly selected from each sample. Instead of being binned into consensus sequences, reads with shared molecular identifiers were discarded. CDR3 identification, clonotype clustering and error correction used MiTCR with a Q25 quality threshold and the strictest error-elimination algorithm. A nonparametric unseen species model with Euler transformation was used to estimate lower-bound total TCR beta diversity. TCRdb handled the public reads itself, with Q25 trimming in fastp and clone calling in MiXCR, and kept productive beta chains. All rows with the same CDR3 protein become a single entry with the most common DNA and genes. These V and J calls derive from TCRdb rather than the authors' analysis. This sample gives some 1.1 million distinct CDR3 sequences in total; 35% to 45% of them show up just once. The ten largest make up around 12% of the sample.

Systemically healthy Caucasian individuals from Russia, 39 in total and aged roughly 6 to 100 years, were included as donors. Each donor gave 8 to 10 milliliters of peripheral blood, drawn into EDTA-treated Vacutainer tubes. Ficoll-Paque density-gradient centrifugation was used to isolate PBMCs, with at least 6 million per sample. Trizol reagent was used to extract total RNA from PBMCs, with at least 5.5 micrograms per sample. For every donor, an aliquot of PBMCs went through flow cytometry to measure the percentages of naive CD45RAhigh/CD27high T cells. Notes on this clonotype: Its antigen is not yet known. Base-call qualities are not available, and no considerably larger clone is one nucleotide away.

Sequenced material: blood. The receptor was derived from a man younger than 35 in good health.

For the CDR3, the sequence is CASTVTVLSSTDTQYF. The sequenced DNA: TGTGCCAGCACAGTGACAGTCCTCTCCAGCACAGATACGCAGTATTTT. The chain is encoded by TRBV12-3 or TRBV12-4 joined to TRBJ2-3; possibly the D gene is TRBD1, per 5 matching bases. Spanning cysteine to phenylalanine, the CDR3 consists of 16 amino acids. The read is trimmed to its CDR3 DNA, 48 bases read in frame from base 1. The junction shows trimming of 7 bases on V and 0 bases on J, plus 17 bases between the germline ends.